This T cell receptor beta chain originates from a study of cytomegalovirus exposure and HLA in healthy donors. The CDR3 totals 15 residues. Trimming took off 4 bases at V and 2 bases at J, with 13 bases between the two ends. Looked up from germline, CDR1 is SGHDT and CDR2 is YYEEEE. This PCR relied on a set of 60 Vbeta primers and 13 Jbeta primers. Sequencing used immunoSEQ multiplex PCR; TCRdb keeps in-frame clones, though not all of them. Seen here are a few hundred thousand clones, approximately 80% observed once, and the top ten hold 8%. Sequencing used PBMCs. The source is a woman between 55 and 75 years old in good health and CMV-seropositive. This chain joins TRBV5-6 and TRBJ1-5; a weak D match, TRBD1 (5 bases). The CDR3 sequence: CASSPSGGGNQPQHF. CDR3 coding DNA: TGTGCCAGCAGCCCGTCGGGGGGAGGCAATCAGCCCCAGCATTTT.